One and the same sample provided the 21 T cell receptor beta chains below, sequenced in a study of shared clonotypes between healthy human individuals (TCRdb year 2020). Library generation was performed with the immunoSEQ multiplex PCR assay. TCRdb limited this immuneACCESS table to in-frame rearrangements with V and J called. A share of clones is missing; checked studies link under half to unresolved V genes, and the rest is unexplained. The sample yields roughly 2,000,000 clones; 80% to 95% were counted once. 1.5% to 2% of the sample is taken by the ten largest. CD8 naive samples consisted of CD45RO-negative cells that were positively selected for CCR7, yielding a CD45RA+CCR7+ population without TemRA cells. Sequencing was performed on naive CD8+ T cells from PBMCs. This sample's cell subset or site label indicates: CD45RA+CCR7+. Source of these receptors: a man aged 18 to 35 in good health. Some clones in this sample may be carry-over from other donors' samples.

V gene TRBV9 combines with J gene TRBJ2-2; 15 nucleotides agree with TRBD2. The junction had 8 bases not matched to a gene; V was cut back by 0 bases and J by 8 bases. CDR3 size: 18 residues. The V gene's germline CDR1 is SGDLS and CDR2 YYNGEE. The CDR3 protein is CASSVGRTSGRAGGELFF. The CDR3 DNA reads TGTGCCAGCAGCGTAGGGAGGACTAGCGGGAGGGCCGGTGGGGAGCTGTTTTTT.

The chain is built from TRBV5-5 and TRBJ1-2; a possible D gene is TRBD1 (5 bases). There are 15 residues in the CDR3. Germline-derived CDR1 and CDR2 are SGHKS and YYEKEE (reference sequence). Trimming shortened V by 0 bases and J by 6 bases, and 15 bases separated the two germline ends. CDR3 coding DNA: TGTGCCAGCAGCTTGGACAGTGGTACCAGGGATGGCTACACCTTC. Translating gives CASSLDSGTRDGYTF.

The chain has TRBV7-9 and TRBJ2-7; possibly TRBD1 for D (5 bases). V was pared by 3 bases and J by 5 bases, with 8 bases between. The germline V gene has CDR1 SEHNR and CDR2 FQNEAQ (reference sequence). This CDR3 has 12 residues. CDR3 region: CASSFVGDEQYF. For the CDR3, the DNA is TGTGCCAGCAGCTTTGTAGGGGACGAGCAGTACTTC. The full variable domain, with the rest looked up from reference TRBV7-9 and TRBJ2-7, is DTGVSQNPRHKITKRGQNVTFRCDPISEHNRLYWYRQTLGQGPEFLTYFQNEAQLEKSRLLSDRFSAERPKGSFSTLEIQRTEQGDSAMYLCASSFVGDEQYFGPGTRLTVT.

CDR3 DNA: TGTGCCAGCAGCGCGACAGGGGACACCTACGAGCAGTACTTC. Protein: CASSATGDTYEQYF. The chain employs TRBV21-1 and TRBJ2-7; the table's D call, TRBD1, was not checked against the DNA. TRBV21-1 corresponds to a pseudogene. CDR3 size: 14 residues.

This clone was recorded only once. This chain joins TRBV10-1 and TRBJ1-2; no clear D gene. The germline gives CDR1 WNHNN, CDR2 SYGVQD (reference sequence). V lost 7 bases and J 7 bases, leaving 10 bases between the germline ends. This CDR3 contains 11 residues. Written as DNA, the CDR3 is TGCGCCAGCAATCGACTGGGTGGCTACACCTTC. This translates into CASNRLGGYTF.

The rearrangement links TRBV7-9 to TRBJ1-2; D call uncertain. The CDR3 sequence is 12 residues long. Germline lookup yields CDR1 SEHNR and CDR2 FQNEAQ (reference sequence). The germline V and J ends were trimmed by 0 bases and 4 bases, with 3 bases remaining between them. The DNA of the CDR3 is TGTGCCAGCAGCTTAGCGCCCTATGGCTACACCTTC. Its translation: CASSLAPYGYTF.

V usage is TRBV27 and J usage is TRBJ1-1; D is ambiguous. Trimming stripped 5 bases from V and 6 bases from J, with 19 bases between. This CDR3 has 15 residues. Germline CDR1 reads MNHEY; CDR2 reads SMNVEV (reference sequence). CDR3 sequence reads: CASSAFEGVRSEAFF. The DNA of the CDR3 is TGTGCCAGCAGTGCGTTTGAGGGAGTAAGATCTGAAGCTTTCTTT.

The V gene is TRBV6-1, the J gene TRBJ2-7, with D perhaps matching TRBD1 or TRBD2 (5 bases each). Germline loops: CDR1 MNHNS, CDR2 SASEGT. Trimming took off 6 bases at V and 0 bases at J, with 12 bases between the two ends. The CDR3 is 14 residues long. In DNA form, the CDR3 reads TGTGCCAGCAGGGGACCGACAGCCTCCTACGAGCAGTACTTC. Residues: CASRGPTASYEQYF.

The chain combines TRBV7-2 with TRBJ2-6; no clear D. The CDR3 has 19 amino acids. CDR1 is SGHTA and CDR2 is FQGNSA in the germline V gene. Trimming removed 4 bases at V and 0 bases at J, with 19 bases between. In DNA, the CDR3 is TGTGCCAGCAGCTCCCGAGATGGCTGGCCAGGCTCTGGGGCCAACGTCCTGACTTTC. It is translated as CASSSRDGWPGSGANVLTF.

The chain carries TRBV27 and TRBJ1-2; 8 bases map to TRBD1. Looked up from germline, CDR1 is MNHEY and CDR2 is SMNVEV (reference sequence). V gave up 5 bases and J gave up 3 bases; unmatched junction bases: 8. This CDR3 spans 15 amino acids. The CDR3 region has the DNA TGTGCCAGCAGTACGCATAAGGACAGGGACTATGGCTACACCTTC. This sequence encodes CASSTHKDRDYGYTF.

This clone was seen a few times. The gene calls are TRBV28 and TRBJ2-7; tentatively, D is TRBD2 (6 bases). V lost 2 bases to trimming and J lost 6 bases, with 8 bases between them. This CDR3 spans 12 amino acids. CDR1 is MDHEN and CDR2 is SYDVKM in the germline V gene. The CDR3 loop is CASSLRGGEQYF. DNA of the CDR3: TGTGCCAGCAGTTTACGGGGAGGCGAGCAGTACTTC.

The sample holds one count of this clone. The rearrangement joins TRBV7-9 to TRBJ1-2; D gene uncertain. With 0 bases removed from V and 4 bases from J, the gap between germline ends came to 6 bases. This CDR3 has 13 residues. Germline assignment: CDR1 SEHNR and CDR2 FQNEAQ (reference sequence). CDR3: CASSLAQLYGYTF. The CDR3 DNA is TGTGCCAGCAGCTTAGCGCAACTCTATGGCTACACCTTC.

Only one count was recorded for this clone. The J gene is TRBJ2-7, the V gene TRBV28; 8 positions agree with TRBD2. The CDR3 has 14 amino acids. The germline V gene has CDR1 MDHEN and CDR2 SYDVKM. Trimming took 5 bases from V and 5 from J; bases not matched to a gene: 8. The CDR3 loop reads CASSVSSGWDEQYF. In DNA, the CDR3 is TGTGCCAGCAGTGTCTCTAGCGGGTGGGACGAGCAGTACTTC.

The chain carries TRBV6-6 and TRBJ1-5; TRBD1 is a possible D gene (5 bases). Germline CDR1 reads MNHNY; CDR2 reads SVGAGI (reference sequence). This CDR3 is 15 amino acids long. With 8 bases removed from V and 3 bases from J, the gap between germline ends came to 17 bases. The CDR3 bases are TGTGCCAGCGGGGGAGGGCCTTATAACAATCAGCCCCAGCATTTT. Protein product: CASGGGPYNNQPQHF.

The gene calls are TRBV15 and TRBJ2-7; TRBD1 matches at 9 bases. The germline gives CDR1 LNHNV, CDR2 YYDKDF (reference sequence). The CDR3 contains 14 residues. Unmatched junction bases numbered 1, after V lost 1 base and J lost 3 bases. CDR3 sequence (DNA): TGTGCCACCAGCAGAGTGGGACAGGGCTACGAGCAGTACTTC. Amino acid sequence: CATSRVGQGYEQYF. The full variable domain, with the rest looked up from reference TRBV15 and TRBJ2-7, is DAMVIQNPRYQVTQFGKPVTLSCSQTLNHNVMYWYQQKSSQAPKLLFHYYDKDFNNEADTPDNFQSRRPNTSFCFLDIRSPGLGDTAMYLCATSRVGQGYEQYFGPGTRLTVT.

This clone was counted a single time. Other DNA sequences in the sample encode the same CDR3. The gene calls are TRBV27 and TRBJ2-7; the D is unclear. Trimming pared 5 bases from V and 0 bases from J, leaving 11 bases between. The length of the CDR3 is 14 residues. Germline assignment: CDR1 MNHEY and CDR2 SMNVEV (reference sequence). CDR3 in DNA: TGTGCCAGCAGTCCGCGTGGGATCTCCTACGAGCAGTACTTC. Protein sequence: CASSPRGISYEQYF.

CDR3 DNA sequence: TGTGCCAGTAGTATGCCGGGCCTTTACTACGAGCAGTACTTC. Translation: CASSMPGLYYEQYF. V usage is TRBV19 and J usage is TRBJ2-7; D remains ambiguous. CDR1 is LNHDA, CDR2 SQIVND, per germline (reference sequence). This CDR3 spans 14 amino acids. V was trimmed by 3 bases and J by 3 bases, leaving 12 bases between them.

The V call is TRBV27, the J call TRBJ2-7; weak D call: TRBD2 (5 bases). The CDR3 covers 14 residues. Germline V gene data show CDR1 as MNHEY and CDR2 as SMNVEV (reference sequence). V was clipped by 8 bases and J by 2 bases, with 16 bases between them. CDR3 coding DNA: TGTGCCAGCTCCCCCAGAAGCGGTACCTACGAGCAGTACTTC. It translates to CASSPRSGTYEQYF.

This clone was seen more than once but under ten times. This chain joins TRBV7-9 and TRBJ1-2; TRBD1 might be the D (5 bases). Germline-derived CDR1 and CDR2 are SEHNR and FQNEAQ (reference sequence). The V gene lost 4 bases and the J gene lost 3 bases, with 12 bases spanning the gap. The CDR3 length is 14 residues. The CDR3 region is CASSSGGSDYGYTF. In nucleotides, the CDR3 is TGTGCCAGCAGCTCCGGGGGATCTGACTATGGCTACACCTTC.

Only one count was recorded for this clone. The chain is built from TRBV30 and TRBJ2-1; D gene ambiguous. Trimming removed 0 bases from V and 3 bases from J, with 15 bases in between. CDR1 GTSNPN and CDR2 SVGIG come from the germline V gene (reference sequence). The CDR3 runs 16 residues. The CDR3 region is CAWSVPPTAYYNEQFF. In nucleotides, the CDR3 is TGTGCCTGGAGTGTACCCCCAACGGCTTACTACAATGAGCAGTTCTTC.

The chain recombines TRBV7-9 with TRBJ2-1; D is unclear. Germline V lookup: CDR1 SEHNR, CDR2 FQNEAQ (reference sequence). V lost 5 bases and J lost 1, with 18 bases in between. CDR3 length: 17 residues. The CDR3: CASSPGMDLYSYNEQFF. The CDR3 DNA reads TGTGCCAGCAGCCCTGGGATGGATCTATATTCCTACAATGAGCAGTTCTTC. The complete variable domain, with remaining parts taken from reference TRBV7-9 and TRBJ2-1, reads DTGVSQNPRHKITKRGQNVTFRCDPISEHNRLYWYRQTLGQGPEFLTYFQNEAQLEKSRLLSDRFSAERPKGSFSTLEIQRTEQGDSAMYLCASSPGMDLYSYNEQFFGPGTRLTVL.